The present T cell receptor beta chain was sequenced within a study of immune heterogeneity within non-small cell lung tumors. Study-level points and caveats: Within a patient, dominant CDR3 beta clonotypes were shared across sites, though different locations had unique frequent clones. Higher local tumor mutational burden went with moderately higher local T-cell clonality, R around 0.35.

The authors used 600 ng of bulk tumor genomic DNA per sample as template. Far-apart biopsies, several per primary tumor, were taken during surgery. Enrolled individuals presented with untreated, newly diagnosed non-small cell lung cancer and received curative surgery. Having surgery with curative intent, the donors were patients newly diagnosed with non-small cell lung cancer. By proportion, this clonotype is medium-sized (0.01 to 0.1%). The antigen remains undetermined. This CDR3 is 15 amino acids long. V was cut by 2 bases and J by 3 bases, with 13 bases left in between. TCR beta CDR3 amplification used multiplex PCR with 32 V and 13 J primers. TCRdb reprocessed the multiplex PCR reads via MiXCR and lists one record per CDR3 protein. The sample contains 13,000 or so distinct CDR3 sequences, under 30% of which appear only once.

This clonotype was obtained from a man aged 50-60 years with non-small cell lung cancer. The source material was lung tumor tissue. This chain connects TRBV12-3 or TRBV12-4 to TRBJ1-2; D call uncertain. The CDR3 DNA sequence: TGTGCCAGCAGTTTAAGCGGCAGCTTATACTATGGCTACACCTTC. It translates to CASSLSGSLYYGYTF.